The 8 T cell receptor beta chains presented below share a single source sample, sequenced in a study of blood T cell repertoires in COVID-19. The assay was immunoSEQ multiplex PCR, and TCRdb's table has in-frame clones only and misses some. Of about 480,000 clones listed, around 90% are singletons. Sequencing was done on a sample of PBMCs or T cells enriched from blood (not recorded which). These receptors all stem from a woman younger than 30 with acute COVID-19.

The chain links TRBV7-9 to TRBJ2-1, with 8 bases that match TRBD1. This CDR3 has 17 residues. The germline V gene has CDR1 SEHNR and CDR2 FQNEAQ (reference sequence). Trimming took 6 bases from V and 2 from J; bases not matched to a gene: 12. CDR3 region: CASSRKTGQVPYNEQFF. In nucleotides, the CDR3 is TGTGCCAGCAGTCGCAAAACGGGACAGGTGCCCTACAATGAGCAGTTCTTC.

The rearrangement uses TRBV28 and TRBJ2-7; 10 bases map to TRBD1. The V gene end was trimmed by 4 bases and the J gene end by 5 bases; junction bases not matched to a gene: 5. The CDR3 runs to 14 residues. Germline V gene data show CDR1 as MDHEN and CDR2 as SYDVKM. The CDR3 here is CASSSGQGDDEQYF. CDR3 in DNA: TGTGCCAGCAGTTCTGGACAGGGGGACGACGAGCAGTACTTC.

The chain recombines TRBV28 with TRBJ2-7, with 10 bases fitting TRBD2. V lost 5 bases and J lost 8; bases outside the gene matches: 12. The CDR3 is 15 amino acids. Per the germline V gene, CDR1 is MDHEN and CDR2 is SYDVKM. The CDR3 sequence: CASSASSGSVPKQYF. The CDR3 DNA is TGTGCCAGCAGTGCTTCTAGCGGGAGCGTCCCCAAGCAGTACTTC. Based on the CDR3 plus reference TRBV28 and TRBJ2-7, the full variable domain is DVKVTQSSRYLVKRTGEKVFLECVQDMDHENMFWYRQDPGLGLRLIYFSYDVKMKEKGDIPEGYSVSREKKERFSLILESASTNQTSMYLCASSASSGSVPKQYFGPGTRLTVT.

This clone was recorded only once. The V and J genes are TRBV5-5 and TRBJ1-1; D is perhaps TRBD1 (5 bases). Trimming removed 1 base at V and 3 bases at J, with 7 bases between. CDR1 and CDR2 (germline): SGHKS, YYEKEE (reference sequence). The CDR3 loop spans 13 amino acids. CDR3 nucleotides: TGTGCCAGCAGCTTGACAGGTTACACTGAAGCTTTCTTT. This encodes CASSLTGYTEAFF.

The V call is TRBV7-2, the J call TRBJ1-2; unclear D gene. Trimming stripped 2 bases from V and 8 bases from J, with 9 bases between. The CDR3 runs 12 residues. CDR1 is SGHTA, CDR2 FQGNSA, per germline. In DNA, the CDR3 is TGTGCCAGCAGCTTAAGCTTCGGGGGCTACACCTTC. Translated, it gives CASSLSFGGYTF.

This clone was seen a single time. The V call is TRBV7-9, the J call TRBJ2-5; D possibly corresponds to TRBD2 (7 bases). With 7 bases removed from V and 5 bases from J, the gap between germline ends came to 20 bases. CDR3 length: 15 residues. CDR1 and CDR2 (germline): SEHNR, FQNEAQ (reference sequence). The CDR3: CASTQQGGELETQYF. CDR3 nucleotide sequence: TGTGCCAGCACCCAACAGGGAGGGGAATTGGAGACCCAGTACTTC.

The CDR3 reads CACSTSGVVAQFF. CDR3 DNA: TGTGCCTGCTCGACTAGCGGGGTTGTTGCGCAGTTCTTC. The V and J genes are TRBV19 and TRBJ2-1; 11 bases agree with TRBD2. This CDR3 contains 13 residues. The V gene's germline CDR1 is LNHDA and CDR2 SQIVND (reference sequence). V lost 11 bases and J lost 12; bases outside the gene matches: 12.

The chain combines TRBV27 with TRBJ1-2, with TRBD1 matching over 10 bases. This CDR3 region has 15 residues. Germline V gene lookup returns CDR1 MNHEY and CDR2 SMNVEV (reference sequence). Trimming removed 5 bases from V and 5 bases from J; junction bases left unmatched: 8. The chain's CDR3 is CASSPATGGTYGYTF. DNA of the CDR3: TGTGCCAGCAGTCCTGCGACAGGGGGCACGTATGGCTACACCTTC.